The rows below give T cell receptor beta chains drawn from one sample of a study of blood T cell repertoires in COVID-19. Libraries were prepared by immunoSEQ multiplex PCR; TCRdb keeps only in-frame clonotypes and omits some of them. The repertoire consists of 190,000 or so clones, with approximately 86% occurring once and the leading ten covering around 2.7%. Sequencing was performed on peripheral blood. The receptors derive from a middle-aged man with active or convalescent COVID-19. The CDR3 runs from the conserved cysteine through the conserved F or W. The D gene is left open where the match is weak. Some rows mark clone size as missing; the rest say once, few, many or name a class of expanded clone.

V,D,size,J,DNA,CDR3
TRBV4-2,TRBD2,NA,TRBJ2-2,TGTGCCAGCAGCCAAGATTTCCCCCATAGCGGGGGGGCCACCGGGGAGCTGTTTTTT,CASSQDFPHSGGATGELFF
TRBV7-3,NA,NA,TRBJ1-3,TGTGCCAGCAGCCTGGAGAGCTCTGGAAACACCATATATTTT,CASSLESSGNTIYF
TRBV7-9,NA,NA,TRBJ2-1,TGTGCCAGCAGCTTACTGCGGGGCTCTTACAATGAGCAGTTCTTC,CASSLLRGSYNEQFF
TRBV5-1,NA,once,TRBJ1-4,TGCGCCAGCAGCTTCACAGGTCCGACAACTAATGAAAAACTGTTTTTT,CASSFTGPTTNEKLFF
TRBV5-1,NA,few,TRBJ1-1,TGCGCCAGCAGCCGACAGGATCACATGAACACTGAAGCTTTCTTT,CASSRQDHMNTEAFF
TRBV4-3,NA,once,TRBJ1-2,TGCGCCAGCAGCCACAGGGGTGGCTACACCTTC,CASSHRGGYTF
TRBV18,NA,NA,TRBJ1-4,TGTGCCAGCTCACCGCGGGGGTCGAGGACTAATGAAAAACTGTTTTTT,CASSPRGSRTNEKLFF
TRBV4-1,NA,once,TRBJ2-7,TGCGCCAGCAGCCAAGACGTATTGGGGCCCGAGCAGTACTTC,CASSQDVLGPEQYF
TRBV11-2,TRBD1,NA,TRBJ1-1,TGTGCCAGCAGCTTAGCCCCGACAGGGCAAGGTGAAGCTTTCTTT,CASSLAPTGQGEAFF
TRBV7-9,TRBD2,NA,TRBJ2-1,TGTGCCAGCAGCGATATTAGCGGGGGGGCCTCTTTCGATGAGCAGTTCTTC,CASSDISGGASFDEQFF
TRBV3-1/TRBV3-2,TRBD1,NA,TRBJ1-5,TGTGCCAGCAGCCAAGATCCAGGGGGAAAACAGCCCCAGCATTTT,CASSQDPGGKQPQHF
TRBV30,TRBD1,few,TRBJ1-4,TGTGCCTGGGGAACAGGGGGCTCTCTTGAAAAACTGTTTTTT,CAWGTGGSLEKLFF
TRBV28,NA,NA,TRBJ2-1,TGTGCCAGCAGCGAGGGGGGGAGCTCCTACAATGAGCAGTTCTTC,CASSEGGSSYNEQFF
TRBV11-3,TRBD1,NA,TRBJ1-1,TGTGCCAGCAGCCCACACAGGGGCAGGGGCACTGAAGCTTTCTTT,CASSPHRGRGTEAFF
TRBV6-2/TRBV6-3,NA,NA,TRBJ2-1,TGTGCCAGCAGTTACTCGAGAGTCTACAATGAGCAGTTCTTC,CASSYSRVYNEQFF
TRBV5-1,NA,NA,TRBJ2-1,TGCGCCAGCAGCTTTCGGAGAAACAATGAGCAGTTCTTC,CASSFRRNNEQFF
TRBV6-5,NA,NA,TRBJ1-5,TGTGCCAGCAACCCAGGATGGCAGCCCCAGCATTTT,CASNPGWQPQHF
TRBV19,NA,NA,TRBJ1-6,TGTGCCAGTAGTATAGATCTATGGGGAGCACCCCTCCACTTT,CASSIDLWGAPLHF
TRBV5-1,TRBD1,NA,TRBJ2-3,TGCGCCAGTTCGGGACAGGGCACAGATACGCAGTATTTT,CASSGQGTDTQYF
TRBV7-9,TRBD1,NA,TRBJ1-2,TGTGCCAGCACTTCTGCGGGACAGGGGAAGGACTATGGCTACACCTTC,CASTSAGQGKDYGYTF
TRBV21-1,NA,NA,TRBJ1-1,TGTGCCAGCAAGGGGGCTGATCAGGGGGAAGCTTTCTTT,CASKGADQGEAFF
TRBV6-2/TRBV6-3,NA,NA,TRBJ2-2,TGTGCCAGCAGTTCTCAGGGGATGGCCGGGGAGCTGTTTTTT,CASSSQGMAGELFF
TRBV2,NA,NA,TRBJ1-5,TGTGCCAGCAGGCTCAGGGATTATAGCAATCAGCCCCAGCATTTT,CASRLRDYSNQPQHF
TRBV18,TRBD1,NA,TRBJ2-6,TGTGCCAGCTCACACGGGGTAACAGGGGCCTCTGGGGCCAACGTCCTGACTTTC,CASSHGVTGASGANVLTF
TRBV4-1,NA,NA,TRBJ1-1,TGCGCCAGCAGCCAAGATGCAGGGGTAGCTTTCTTT,CASSQDAGVAFF
TRBV5-4,TRBD1,NA,TRBJ2-2,TGTGCCAGCAGCAGCAGGGACAGGAAGGCCGGGGAGCTGTTTTTT,CASSSRDRKAGELFF
TRBV7-2,TRBD1,NA,TRBJ1-1,TGTGCCAGCAGCGTTATGACAGGGGTTACTGAAGCTTTCTTT,CASSVMTGVTEAFF
TRBV6-2/TRBV6-3,NA,NA,TRBJ1-5,TGTGCCAGCAGTTACTCCGTGGGGGGTAGCAATCAGCCCCAGCATTTT,CASSYSVGGSNQPQHF
TRBV12-3/TRBV12-4,TRBD1,NA,TRBJ2-7,TGTGCCAGCAGTTCCCGACAGGGTTCCGAGCAGTACTTC,CASSSRQGSEQYF
TRBV15,NA,NA,TRBJ1-1,TGTGCCACCAGCAGGGGGGGTCCGATGAACACTGAAGCTTTCTTT,CATSRGGPMNTEAFF
TRBV7-8,NA,NA,TRBJ1-1,TGTGCCAGCAGCTTACCCCGGTTCGGGAGCACTGAAGCTTTCTTT,CASSLPRFGSTEAFF
TRBV27,NA,few,TRBJ1-6,TGTGCCAGCAGCCCCACAGGGACCGCTAATTCACCCCTCCACTTT,CASSPTGTANSPLHF
TRBV18,TRBD1,NA,TRBJ1-6,TGTGCCAGCTCACAACAGGGGGGGAATTCACCCCTCCACTTT,CASSQQGGNSPLHF
TRBV30,NA,NA,TRBJ2-1,TGTGCCTGGAAGGGCAGGGGATACGGTCATGAGCAGTTCTTC,CAWKGRGYGHEQFF
TRBV27,TRBD2,NA,TRBJ2-7,TGTGCCAGCAGTTTATCCGGGAGGCAGGAGCAGTACTTC,CASSLSGRQEQYF
TRBV10-1,TRBD2,NA,TRBJ2-1,TGCGCCAGCAGCCTAGCGGGTGTAAGGGAGCAGTTCTTC,CASSLAGVREQFF
TRBV15,NA,NA,TRBJ2-2,TGTGCCACCAGCAGAGAGCAGGGGAACACCGGGGAGCTGTTTTTT,CATSREQGNTGELFF
TRBV27,NA,NA,TRBJ1-4,TGTGCCAGCGCTGGGGCGGACAGTTTGGGAGAAAAACTGTTTTTT,CASAGADSLGEKLFF